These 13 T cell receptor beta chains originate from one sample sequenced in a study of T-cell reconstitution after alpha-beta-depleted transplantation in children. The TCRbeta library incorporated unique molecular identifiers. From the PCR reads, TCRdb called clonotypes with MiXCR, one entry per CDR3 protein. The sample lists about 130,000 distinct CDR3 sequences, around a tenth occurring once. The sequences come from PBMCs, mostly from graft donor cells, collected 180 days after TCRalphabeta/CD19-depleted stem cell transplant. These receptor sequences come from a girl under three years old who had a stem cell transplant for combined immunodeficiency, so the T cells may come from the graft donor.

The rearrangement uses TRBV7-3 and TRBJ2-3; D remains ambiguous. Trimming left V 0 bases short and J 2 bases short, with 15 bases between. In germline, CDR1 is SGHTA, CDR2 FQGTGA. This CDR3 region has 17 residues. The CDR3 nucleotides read TGTGCCAGCAGCTTAACGTCACGCAAATTTCCCACAGATACGCAGTATTTT. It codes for CASSLTSRKFPTDTQYF.

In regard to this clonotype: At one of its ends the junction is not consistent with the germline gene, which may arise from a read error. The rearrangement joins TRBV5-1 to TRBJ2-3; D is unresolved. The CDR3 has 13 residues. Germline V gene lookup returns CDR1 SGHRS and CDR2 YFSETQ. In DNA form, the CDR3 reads TGCGCCAGCAGCTTACAGTCCACAGATGCGCAGTATTTT. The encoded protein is CASSLQSTDAQYF.

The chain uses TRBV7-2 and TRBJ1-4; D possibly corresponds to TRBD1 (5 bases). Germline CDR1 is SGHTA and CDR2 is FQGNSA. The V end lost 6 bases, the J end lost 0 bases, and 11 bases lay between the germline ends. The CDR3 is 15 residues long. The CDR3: CASRRQSTTNEKLFF. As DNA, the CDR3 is TGTGCCAGCAGGAGACAGTCTACAACTAATGAAAAACTGTTTTTT.

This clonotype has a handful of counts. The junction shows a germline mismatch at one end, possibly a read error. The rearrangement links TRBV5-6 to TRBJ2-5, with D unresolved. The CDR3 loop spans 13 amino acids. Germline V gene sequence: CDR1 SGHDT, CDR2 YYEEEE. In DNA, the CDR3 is TGCGCCAGCAGCTTGGTCGGCGGAGAGACCCAGTACTTC. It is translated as CASSLVGGETQYF.

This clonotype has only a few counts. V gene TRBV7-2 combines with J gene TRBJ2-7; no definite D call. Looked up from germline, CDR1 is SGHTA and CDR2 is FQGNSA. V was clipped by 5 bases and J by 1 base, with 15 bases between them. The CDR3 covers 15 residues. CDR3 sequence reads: CASSPRTGLSYEQYF. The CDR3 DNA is TGTGCCAGCAGCCCCCGTACGGGTTTATCCTACGAGCAGTACTTC. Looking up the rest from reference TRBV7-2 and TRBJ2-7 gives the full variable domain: GAGVSQSPSNKVTEKGKDVELRCDPISGHTALYWYRQSLGQGLEFLIYFQGNSAPDKSGLPSDRFSAERTGGSVSTLTIQRTQQEDSAVYLCASSPRTGLSYEQYFGPGTRLTVT.

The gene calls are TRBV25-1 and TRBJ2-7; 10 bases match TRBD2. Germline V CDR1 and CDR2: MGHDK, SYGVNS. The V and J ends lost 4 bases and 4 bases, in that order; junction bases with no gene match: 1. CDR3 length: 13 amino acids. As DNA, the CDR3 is TGTGCCAGCAGTGGGGGACTAGCGTACGAGCAGTACTTC. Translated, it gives CASSGGLAYEQYF.

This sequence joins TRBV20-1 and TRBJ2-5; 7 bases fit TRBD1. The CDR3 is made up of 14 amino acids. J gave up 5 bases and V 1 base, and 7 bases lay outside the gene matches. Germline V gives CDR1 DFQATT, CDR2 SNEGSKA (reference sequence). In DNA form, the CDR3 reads TGCAGTGCTAGAGCCTACAGGGGTTCCGAGACCCAGTACTTC. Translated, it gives CSARAYRGSETQYF.

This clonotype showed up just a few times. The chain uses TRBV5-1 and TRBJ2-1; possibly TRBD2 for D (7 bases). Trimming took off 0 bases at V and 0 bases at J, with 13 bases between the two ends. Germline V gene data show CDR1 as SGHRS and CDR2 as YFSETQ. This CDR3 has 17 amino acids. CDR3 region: CASSLGGRGSSYNEQFF. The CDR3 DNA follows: TGCGCCAGCAGCTTGGGGGGGCGGGGGAGCTCCTACAATGAGCAGTTCTTC.

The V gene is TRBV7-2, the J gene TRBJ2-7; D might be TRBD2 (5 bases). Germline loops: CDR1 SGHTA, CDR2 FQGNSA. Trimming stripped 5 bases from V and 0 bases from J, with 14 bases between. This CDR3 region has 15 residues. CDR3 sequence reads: CASSPSPGFSYEQYF. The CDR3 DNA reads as TGTGCCAGCAGCCCCTCGCCGGGGTTCTCCTACGAGCAGTACTTC.

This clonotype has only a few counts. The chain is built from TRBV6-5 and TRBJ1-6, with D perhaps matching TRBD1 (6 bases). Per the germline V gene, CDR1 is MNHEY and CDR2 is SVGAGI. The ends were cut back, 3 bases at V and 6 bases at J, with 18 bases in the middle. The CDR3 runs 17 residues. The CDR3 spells CASSYQGGPSLNSPLHF. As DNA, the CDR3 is TGTGCCAGCAGTTATCAAGGGGGTCCTAGCCTTAATTCACCCCTCCACTTT.

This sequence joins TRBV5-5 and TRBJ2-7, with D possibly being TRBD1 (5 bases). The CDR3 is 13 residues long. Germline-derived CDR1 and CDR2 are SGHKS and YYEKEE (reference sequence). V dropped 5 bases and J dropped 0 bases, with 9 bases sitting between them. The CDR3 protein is CASRTAYSYEQYF. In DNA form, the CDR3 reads TGTGCCAGCAGGACAGCTTACTCCTACGAGCAGTACTTC.

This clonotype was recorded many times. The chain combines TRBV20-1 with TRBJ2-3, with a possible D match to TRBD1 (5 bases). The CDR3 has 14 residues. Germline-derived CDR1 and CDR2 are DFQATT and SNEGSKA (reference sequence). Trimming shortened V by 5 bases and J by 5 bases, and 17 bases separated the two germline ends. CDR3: CSAPGQQGLDTQYF. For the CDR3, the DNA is TGCAGTGCTCCAGGCCAGCAGGGCTTAGATACGCAGTATTTT.

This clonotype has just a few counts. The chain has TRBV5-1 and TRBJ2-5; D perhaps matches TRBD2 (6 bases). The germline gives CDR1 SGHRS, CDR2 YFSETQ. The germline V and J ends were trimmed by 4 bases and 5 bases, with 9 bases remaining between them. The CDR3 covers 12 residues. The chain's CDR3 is CASSLGRETQYF. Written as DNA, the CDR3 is TGCGCCAGCAGCCTGGGGAGGGAGACCCAGTACTTC.